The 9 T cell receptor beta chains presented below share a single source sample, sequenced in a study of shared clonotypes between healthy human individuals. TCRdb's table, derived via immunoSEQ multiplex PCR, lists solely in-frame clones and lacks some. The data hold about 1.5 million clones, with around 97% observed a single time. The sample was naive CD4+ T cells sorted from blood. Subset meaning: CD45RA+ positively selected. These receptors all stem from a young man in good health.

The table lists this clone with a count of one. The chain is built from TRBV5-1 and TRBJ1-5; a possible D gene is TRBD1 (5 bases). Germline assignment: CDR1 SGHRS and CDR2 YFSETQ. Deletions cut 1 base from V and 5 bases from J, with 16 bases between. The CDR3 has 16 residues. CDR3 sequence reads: CASSLRPGGEDQPQHF. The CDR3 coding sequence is TGCGCCAGCAGCTTGAGGCCGGGAGGGGAAGATCAGCCCCAGCATTTT.

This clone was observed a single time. Here the CDR3 DNA reads TGTGCCAGCAGCTTAAACCCAGGACCCACGAATGAGCAGTTCTTC. This sequence encodes CASSLNPGPTNEQFF. This chain uses TRBV11-3 with TRBJ2-1; D gene ambiguous. The germline CDR1 and CDR2 sequences are SGHNT and YENEEA. Trimming shortened V by 2 bases and J by 7 bases, and 15 bases separated the two germline ends. The CDR3 is 15 residues long.

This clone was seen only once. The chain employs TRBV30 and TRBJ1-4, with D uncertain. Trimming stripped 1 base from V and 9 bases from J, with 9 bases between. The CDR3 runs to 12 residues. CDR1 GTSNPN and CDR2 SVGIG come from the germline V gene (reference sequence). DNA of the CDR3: TGTGCCTGGAGTGAAGGGCCTCAAAAACTGTTTTTT. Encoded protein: CAWSEGPQKLFF.

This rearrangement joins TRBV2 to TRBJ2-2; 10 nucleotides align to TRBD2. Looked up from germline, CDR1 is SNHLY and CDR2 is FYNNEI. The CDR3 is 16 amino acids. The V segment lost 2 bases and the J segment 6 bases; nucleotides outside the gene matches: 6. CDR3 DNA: TGTGCCAGCAGTGAAAGGCTAGCGGGAGCCCCCGGGGAGCTGTTTTTT. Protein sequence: CASSERLAGAPGELFF.

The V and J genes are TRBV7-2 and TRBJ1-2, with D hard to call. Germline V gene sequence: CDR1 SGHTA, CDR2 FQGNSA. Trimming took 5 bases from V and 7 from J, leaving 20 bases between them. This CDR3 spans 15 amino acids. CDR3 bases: TGTGCCAGCAGCCCCGAATTGGAAGGGAGAGCTGGCTACACCTTC. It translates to CASSPELEGRAGYTF.

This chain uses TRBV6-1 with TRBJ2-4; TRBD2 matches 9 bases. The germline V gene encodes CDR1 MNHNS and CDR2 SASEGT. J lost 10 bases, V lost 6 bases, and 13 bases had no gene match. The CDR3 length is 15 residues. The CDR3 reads CASRLRLAEGHIQYF. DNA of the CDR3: TGTGCCAGCAGACTACGACTAGCGGAGGGCCATATTCAGTACTTC.

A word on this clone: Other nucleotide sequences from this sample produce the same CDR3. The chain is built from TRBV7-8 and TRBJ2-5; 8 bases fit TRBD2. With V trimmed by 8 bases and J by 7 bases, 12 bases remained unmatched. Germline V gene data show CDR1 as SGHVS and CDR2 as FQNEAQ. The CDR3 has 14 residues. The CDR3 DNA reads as TGTGCCAGCGCACTAGCGGACTTTAGGGGGACCCAGTACTTC. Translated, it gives CASALADFRGTQYF. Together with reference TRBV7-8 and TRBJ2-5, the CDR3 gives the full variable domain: GAGVSQSPRYKVAKRGQDVALRCDPISGHVSLFWYQQALGQGPEFLTYFQNEAQLDKSGLPSDRFFAERPEGSVSTLKIQRTQQEDSAVYLCASALADFRGTQYFGPGTRLLVL.

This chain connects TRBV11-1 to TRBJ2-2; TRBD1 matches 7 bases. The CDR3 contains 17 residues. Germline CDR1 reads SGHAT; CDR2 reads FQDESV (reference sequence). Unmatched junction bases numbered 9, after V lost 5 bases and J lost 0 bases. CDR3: CASSPSWDRPNTGELFF. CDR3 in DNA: TGTGCCAGCAGCCCCTCTTGGGACAGACCGAACACCGGGGAGCTGTTTTTT.

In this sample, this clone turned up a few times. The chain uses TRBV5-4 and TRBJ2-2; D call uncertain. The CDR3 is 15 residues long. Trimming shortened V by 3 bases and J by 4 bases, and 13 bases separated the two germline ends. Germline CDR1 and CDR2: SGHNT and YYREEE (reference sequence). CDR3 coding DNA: TGTGCCAGCAGCTCCGCGTCATTCGCCACCGGGGAGCTGTTTTTT. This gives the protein CASSSASFATGELFF.